This T cell receptor (beta chain) was identified during a study of post-analysis software for immune sequencing data. The wider study: Relapsing-remitting, secondary progressive and progressive-relapsing multiple sclerosis courses were included. The study's findings and limits: Multiple sclerosis was associated with a significant reduction in normalized Chao1 diversity relative to controls. Controls had lower frequencies than patients of 4 or 5 TRBV segments, which included TRBV5-6, TRBV5-1 and TRBV20-1.

A word on this clonotype: The antigen remains undetermined.

Germline V gives CDR1 MDHEN, CDR2 SYDVKM. This CDR3 region has 13 residues. The authors incorporated unique molecular identifiers into the TCR beta cDNA libraries. TCRdb re-called the PCR reads through MiXCR, storing one row per CDR3 protein. The sample consists of 700,000 to 800,000 distinct CDR3 sequences, just under 30% of them appearing once. The V and J genes are TRBV28 and TRBJ2-5, with 7 positions matching TRBD2. The assigned J gene may be wrong: the sequence end matches TRBJ2-7 better. Sequenced input: blood. The origin of this receptor is a girl aged 5-17 years with multiple sclerosis. The CDR3 coding sequence is TGTGCCAGCAGTTTCTTAACGGGGGGCGAGCAGTACTTC. Protein product: CASSFLTGGEQYF.